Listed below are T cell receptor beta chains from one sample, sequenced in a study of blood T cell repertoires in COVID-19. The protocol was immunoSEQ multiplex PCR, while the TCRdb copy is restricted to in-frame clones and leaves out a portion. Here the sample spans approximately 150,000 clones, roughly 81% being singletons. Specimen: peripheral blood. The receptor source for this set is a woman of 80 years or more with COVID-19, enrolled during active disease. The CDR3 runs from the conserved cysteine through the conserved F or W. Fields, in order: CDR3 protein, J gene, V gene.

CASRPRQGPNTGELFF TRBJ2-2 TRBV2
CASSEYPDREVYEQYF TRBJ2-7 TRBV6-1
CASSLRLRGEKLFF TRBJ1-4 TRBV7-2
CASSAGQGRNSPLHF TRBJ1-6 TRBV5-4
CASTLGTSGTLSTDTQYF TRBJ2-3 TRBV27
CASSMGQGNTIYF TRBJ1-3 TRBV19
CASSGTGGNQPQHF TRBJ1-5 TRBV27
CASSERGQGVYGYTF TRBJ1-2 TRBV6-1
CASSSSSGAHNEQFF TRBJ2-1 TRBV7-3
CASSPRDRGNWGTEAFF TRBJ1-1 TRBV11-2
CAWEHPGGPSGELFF TRBJ2-2 TRBV30
CASSWGHRDSSYNSPLHF TRBJ1-6 TRBV27
CASRPDAQNTEAFF TRBJ1-1 TRBV5-1
CATSGLLGGAGGTVDTQYF TRBJ2-3 TRBV15
CASSPLGRGSGNTIYF TRBJ1-3 TRBV11-2
CAISTTGGDTEAFF TRBJ1-1 TRBV10-3